Given below is one TCR beta chain in context. Sequencing was performed with immunoSEQ multiplex PCR; in TCRdb, only in-frame clones are kept and a portion is missing. The table includes 20,000 to 30,000 clones, 91% detected once. The V gene's germline CDR1 is SGHDT and CDR2 YYEEEE. The length of the CDR3 is 14 residues. V was cut by 3 bases and J by 2 bases, with 11 bases left in between. Specified time point: newly diagnosed, previously untreated cHL patient sample. The CD4+ T cells used were purified from thawed PBMCs through magnetic negative selection. This sample is part of a study of PD-1 blockade in classical Hodgkin lymphoma.

The receptor's source is a human donor with classical Hodgkin lymphoma. The chain is built from TRBV5-6 and TRBJ2-5; unclear D gene. Sequenced sample: CD4+ T cells from blood. Here the CDR3 reads CASSSPGQQETQYF. The CDR3 nucleotides read TGTGCCAGCAGCTCCCCGGGTCAACAAGAGACCCAGTACTTC.